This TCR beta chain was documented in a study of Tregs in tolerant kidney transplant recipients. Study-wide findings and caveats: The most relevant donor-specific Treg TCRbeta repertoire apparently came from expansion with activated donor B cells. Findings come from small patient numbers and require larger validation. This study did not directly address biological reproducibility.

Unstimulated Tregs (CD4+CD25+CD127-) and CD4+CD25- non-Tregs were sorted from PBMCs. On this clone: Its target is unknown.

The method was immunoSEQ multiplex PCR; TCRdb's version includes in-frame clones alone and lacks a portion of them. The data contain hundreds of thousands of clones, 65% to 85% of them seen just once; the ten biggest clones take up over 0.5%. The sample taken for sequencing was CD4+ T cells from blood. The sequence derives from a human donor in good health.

The CDR3 here is CASDGGGSGNTIYF. CDR3 coding DNA: TGTGCCAGCGACGGGGGGGGGAGTGGAAACACCATATATTTT. The rearrangement joins TRBV6-5 to TRBJ1-3; D may be TRBD1 (5 bases). From germline, CDR1 is MNHEY and CDR2 SVGAGI. Trimming shortened V by 8 bases and J by 3 bases, and 14 bases separated the two germline ends. This CDR3 has 14 amino acids.